The rows below give T cell receptor beta chains drawn from one sample of a study of beta chain features in type 1 diabetes. Clones were read by immunoSEQ multiplex PCR, and TCRdb kept only the in-frame ones, dropping some. The sample lists around 300,000 clones; under 8.5% were seen once. The specimen sequenced was central memory CD4+ T cells from blood. These receptor sequences come from a woman under 30 in good health. Each CDR3 is given with its conserved first and last residue. Fields, in order: J gene, V gene, CDR3 protein.

j_gene: TRBJ2-5; v_gene: TRBV29-1; CDR3aa: CSVEVAARTQYF
j_gene: TRBJ1-1; v_gene: TRBV7-9; CDR3aa: CASSQGGRTEAFF
j_gene: TRBJ2-3; v_gene: TRBV7-2; CDR3aa: CASRSIGGIRTDTQYF
j_gene: TRBJ2-5; v_gene: TRBV15; CDR3aa: CATSRGGMATQYF
j_gene: TRBJ2-4; v_gene: TRBV2; CDR3aa: CASSDFGRAQNIQYF
j_gene: TRBJ2-7; v_gene: TRBV4-1; CDR3aa: CASSFTWGYLSYEQYF
j_gene: TRBJ1-1; v_gene: TRBV5-1; CDR3aa: CASRQGSGNTEAFF
j_gene: TRBJ2-6; v_gene: TRBV7-2; CDR3aa: CASSSSGGRSGANVLTF
j_gene: TRBJ2-6; v_gene: TRBV7-2; CDR3aa: CASIRGLTSGANVLTF
j_gene: TRBJ2-1; v_gene: TRBV18; CDR3aa: CASSPSGTRAYNEQFF
j_gene: TRBJ2-5; v_gene: TRBV18; CDR3aa: CASSPPAGTGIQETQYF
j_gene: TRBJ1-5; v_gene: TRBV27; CDR3aa: CASSFRGNQPQHF
j_gene: TRBJ1-1; v_gene: TRBV19; CDR3aa: CASYPGRAYLNTEAFF
j_gene: TRBJ1-2; v_gene: TRBV7-9; CDR3aa: CASSSGTGDNYGYTF
j_gene: TRBJ2-7; v_gene: TRBV11-3; CDR3aa: CASSSIHRRPYEQYF
j_gene: TRBJ2-3; v_gene: TRBV4-3; CDR3aa: CASSQRDPGTDTQYF
j_gene: TRBJ2-1; v_gene: TRBV4-1; CDR3aa: CASSQASTSAQGNEQFF
j_gene: TRBJ1-2; v_gene: TRBV4-1; CDR3aa: CASSQQGGAGSRGYTF
j_gene: TRBJ2-7; v_gene: TRBV5-4; CDR3aa: CASSEGPSYEQYF
j_gene: TRBJ1-5; v_gene: TRBV5-6; CDR3aa: CASSSMDRNNQPQHF
j_gene: TRBJ2-1; v_gene: TRBV4-1; CDR3aa: CASSLRGTYNEQFF
j_gene: TRBJ1-2; v_gene: TRBV25-1; CDR3aa: CASSLLQGGYTF
j_gene: TRBJ1-4; v_gene: TRBV7-2; CDR3aa: CASSRATNEKLFF
j_gene: TRBJ2-1; v_gene: TRBV7-2; CDR3aa: CASSLGVSSYNEQFF
j_gene: TRBJ2-2; v_gene: TRBV6-5; CDR3aa: CASSYYGGLDTGELFF
j_gene: TRBJ2-1; v_gene: TRBV11-3; CDR3aa: CASSRLLRSSYNEQFF
j_gene: TRBJ2-5; v_gene: TRBV10-3; CDR3aa: CAISDGARQETQYF
j_gene: TRBJ2-1; v_gene: TRBV27; CDR3aa: CASSSIGAASNEQFF
j_gene: TRBJ1-6; v_gene: TRBV7-3; CDR3aa: CASSFRNNSPLHF
j_gene: TRBJ1-5; v_gene: TRBV30; CDR3aa: CAWSVPGVSPQHF
j_gene: TRBJ1-6; v_gene: TRBV5-1; CDR3aa: CASSPAGTGYKSPLHF
j_gene: TRBJ2-2; v_gene: TRBV5-4; CDR3aa: CASSSRGRSTGELFF
j_gene: TRBJ2-1; v_gene: TRBV4-1; CDR3aa: CASSPEGSYNEQFF
j_gene: TRBJ2-2; v_gene: TRBV28; CDR3aa: CASSFEEAGGQNTGELFF
j_gene: TRBJ2-7; v_gene: TRBV7-8; CDR3aa: CASSLALAGLYEQYF
j_gene: TRBJ2-5; v_gene: TRBV28; CDR3aa: CASSLIGGRETQYF
j_gene: TRBJ2-5; v_gene: TRBV19; CDR3aa: CASSIRTGAVKETQYF
j_gene: TRBJ1-1; v_gene: TRBV2; CDR3aa: CASRLNTEAFF
j_gene: TRBJ2-1; v_gene: TRBV7-3; CDR3aa: CASSSGGYSYNEQFF
j_gene: TRBJ2-1; v_gene: TRBV5-1; CDR3aa: CASSSGTSGRFGFF
j_gene: TRBJ1-1; v_gene: TRBV27; CDR3aa: CASSNRGYPEAFF
j_gene: TRBJ1-4; v_gene: TRBV19; CDR3aa: CASTGRRNEKLFF
j_gene: TRBJ1-2; v_gene: TRBV7-2; CDR3aa: CASSLDRLVGNYGYTF
j_gene: TRBJ1-5; v_gene: TRBV12-5; CDR3aa: CASAGSGNQPQHF
j_gene: TRBJ2-3; v_gene: TRBV28; CDR3aa: CAWRSGQSTDTQYF
j_gene: TRBJ2-3; v_gene: TRBV5-5; CDR3aa: CASSLTGGGRDTQYF
j_gene: TRBJ2-5; v_gene: TRBV4-2; CDR3aa: CASSLDPRKETQYF
j_gene: TRBJ2-7; v_gene: TRBV18; CDR3aa: CASSRQGYEQYF
j_gene: TRBJ2-1; v_gene: TRBV19; CDR3aa: CASSRIYNEQFF
j_gene: TRBJ1-1; v_gene: TRBV18; CDR3aa: CASSPTNRGPVTEAFF
j_gene: TRBJ2-1; v_gene: TRBV7-3; CDR3aa: CASSPSGLGSGNNEQFF
j_gene: TRBJ2-5; v_gene: TRBV2; CDR3aa: CASSLRGRVQETQYF
j_gene: TRBJ2-3; v_gene: TRBV7-8; CDR3aa: CASSATSGSYTQYF
j_gene: .; v_gene: TRBV19; CDR3aa: CASMRDGTYEQYF
j_gene: TRBJ2-1; v_gene: TRBV25-1; CDR3aa: CASSGGREFPYNEQFF
j_gene: TRBJ1-1; v_gene: TRBV4-1; CDR3aa: CASRQGLNTEAFF
j_gene: TRBJ2-1; v_gene: TRBV7-2; CDR3aa: CASSPEAGSYNEQFF
j_gene: TRBJ2-5; v_gene: TRBV5-1; CDR3aa: CASTANTGNRGETQYF
j_gene: TRBJ2-1; v_gene: TRBV18; CDR3aa: CASSPRGTAEQFF